The TCR beta chain described here comes from a study of T cell repertoires in cytomegalovirus infection. Study details: Indications came from public TCR beta signatures; they pointed to CMV infection and to a matching HLA type.

General study results and limits: The study found HLA-C-restricted CMV-specific TCR beta clonotypes dominating the ex vivo response.

This clonotype was counted at least ten times. No antigen is known for it. The V gene lost 7 bases and the J gene lost 3 bases, with 39 bases spanning the gap. This CDR3 is 22 amino acids long. Germline V gives CDR1 SGHVS, CDR2 FNYEAQ. A single record per CDR3 protein comes from TCRdb applying MiXCR to the reads. This sample has 600,000 to 800,000 distinct CDR3 sequences, with less than 25% found just once. The sequence came from a human donor in good health (CMV status not recorded). Some clones in this sample may be carry-over from other donors' samples. The source material was CD8+ T cells from PBMCs. The chain is built from TRBV7-6 and TRBJ2-5; D tentatively reads TRBD1 or TRBD2 (6 bases each). In DNA, the CDR3 is TGTGCCAGCATACTCTACCCCACATATTACGGGGGCCGGCAGGACCTTAAAGAGACCCAGTACTTC. This gives the protein CASILYPTYYGGRQDLKETQYF.